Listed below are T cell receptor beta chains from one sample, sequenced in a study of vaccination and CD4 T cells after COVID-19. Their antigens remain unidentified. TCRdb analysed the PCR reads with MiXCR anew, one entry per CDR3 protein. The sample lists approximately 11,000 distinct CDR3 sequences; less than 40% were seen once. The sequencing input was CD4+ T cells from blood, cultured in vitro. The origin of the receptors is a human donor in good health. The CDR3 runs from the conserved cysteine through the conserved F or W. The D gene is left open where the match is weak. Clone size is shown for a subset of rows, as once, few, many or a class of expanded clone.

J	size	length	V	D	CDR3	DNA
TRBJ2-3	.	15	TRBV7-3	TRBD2	CASSSGLAGPDTQYF	TGTGCCAGCAGCTCCGGACTAGCGGGACCAGATACGCAGTATTTT
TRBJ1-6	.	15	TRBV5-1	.	CASSLAGATNSPLHF	TGCGCCAGCAGCTTGGCCGGGGCTACTAATTCACCCCTCCACTTT
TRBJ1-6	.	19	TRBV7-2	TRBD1	CASSLGTGTHSSYNSPLHF	TGTGCCAGCAGCCTAGGGACAGGAACCCATAGCTCCTATAATTCACCCCTCCACTTT
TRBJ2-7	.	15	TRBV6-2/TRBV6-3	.	CASSTTPDRFYEQYF	TGTGCCAGCAGCACAACTCCGGACAGATTCTACGAGCAGTACTTC
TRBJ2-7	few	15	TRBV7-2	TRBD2	CASSLTSGFSYEQYF	TGTGCCAGCAGCTTAACTAGCGGGTTTTCCTACGAGCAGTACTTC
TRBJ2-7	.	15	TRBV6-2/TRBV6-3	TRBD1	CASSSSGQALDEQYF	TGTGCCAGCAGCTCTTCTGGACAGGCACTGGACGAGCAGTACTTC
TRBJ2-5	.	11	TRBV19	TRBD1	CATTGGETQYF	TGTGCCACCACAGGGGGTGAGACCCAGTACTTC
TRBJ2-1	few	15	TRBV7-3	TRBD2	CATKAGGPSNNEQFF	TGTGCCACAAAAGCGGGAGGTCCCTCTAACAATGAGCAGTTCTTC
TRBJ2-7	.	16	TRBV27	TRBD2	CASSSGTSGSGEWQYF	TGTGCCAGCAGTTCGGGGACTAGCGGGAGCGGGGAGTGGCAGTACTTC
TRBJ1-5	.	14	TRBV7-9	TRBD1	CASSPPTGNQPQHF	TGTGCCAGCAGCCCACCGACAGGGAATCAGCCCCAGCATTTT
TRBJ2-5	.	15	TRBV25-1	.	CASSGSAAGEETQYF	TGTGCCAGCTCAGGGTCAGCCGCCGGGGAAGAGACCCAGTACTTC
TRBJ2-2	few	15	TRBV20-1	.	CSARRVERGAGELFF	TGCAGTGCTAGACGAGTAGAACGTGGGGCCGGGGAGCTGTTTTTT
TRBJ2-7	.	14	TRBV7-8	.	CASSFERTSYEQYF	TGTGCCAGCAGCTTTGAGCGGACCTCCTACGAGCAGTACTTC
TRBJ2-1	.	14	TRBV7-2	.	CASTVDYSYNEQFF	TGTGCCAGCACCGTGGACTACTCCTACAATGAGCAGTTCTTC
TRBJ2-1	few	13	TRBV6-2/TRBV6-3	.	CASEASPHNEQFF	TGTGCCAGCGAGGCCTCCCCACACAATGAGCAGTTCTTC
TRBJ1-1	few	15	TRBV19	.	CASSPPGLGGTEAFF	TGTGCCAGTAGTCCCCCCGGCCTCGGCGGGACTGAAGCTTTCTTT
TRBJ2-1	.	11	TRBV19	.	CASSIASEQFF	TGTGCCAGTAGTATAGCGTCGGAGCAGTTCTTC
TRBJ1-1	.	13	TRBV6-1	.	CASSLMSGTEAFF	TGTGCCAGCAGCTTAATGTCGGGGACTGAAGCTTTCTTT
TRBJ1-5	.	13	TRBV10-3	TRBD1	CAISGDRGQPQHF	TGTGCCATCAGTGGGGACAGGGGTCAGCCCCAGCATTTT
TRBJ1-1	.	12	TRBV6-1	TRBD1	CASSPGQGRTFF	TGTGCCAGCAGTCCCGGACAGGGGCGAACTTTCTTT
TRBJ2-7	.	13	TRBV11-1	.	CASSFDGTYEQYF	TGTGCCAGCAGCTTCGACGGAACATACGAGCAGTACTTC
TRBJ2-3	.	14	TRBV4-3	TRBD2	CASSPAGGPDTQYF	TGCGCCAGCAGCCCCGCGGGGGGCCCAGATACGCAGTATTTT
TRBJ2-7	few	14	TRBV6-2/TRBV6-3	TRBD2	CASGGLAGVGEQYF	TGTGCCAGCGGGGGACTAGCGGGAGTCGGCGAGCAGTACTTC
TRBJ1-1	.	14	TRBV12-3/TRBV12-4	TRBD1	CASRVGTGYTEAFF	TGTGCCAGCAGGGTGGGGACAGGCTACACTGAAGCTTTCTTT
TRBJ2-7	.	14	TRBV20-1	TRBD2	CSARTLAGPYEQYF	TGCAGTGCTAGAACCCTAGCGGGGCCCTACGAGCAGTACTTC
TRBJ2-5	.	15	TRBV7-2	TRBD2	CASSPTGTRQETQYF	TGTGCCAGCAGCCCAACCGGGACTAGGCAGGAGACCCAGTACTTC
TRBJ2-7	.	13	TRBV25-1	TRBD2	CASSYRGAYEQYF	TGTGCCAGCAGTTACCGGGGGGCCTACGAGCAGTACTTC
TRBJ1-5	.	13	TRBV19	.	CASSMDRNQPQHF	TGTGCCAGTAGTATGGACAGAAATCAGCCCCAGCATTTT
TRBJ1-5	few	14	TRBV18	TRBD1	CASSPAGGNQPQHF	TGTGCCAGCTCACCGGCAGGGGGGAATCAGCCCCAGCATTTT
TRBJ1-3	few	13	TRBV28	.	CASSSEQRNTIYF	TGTGCCAGCAGTTCCGAACAACGGAACACCATATATTTT
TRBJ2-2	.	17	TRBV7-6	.	CASSPSTPTWGTGELFF	TGTGCCAGCAGCCCATCCACTCCTACTTGGGGCACCGGGGAGCTGTTTTTT
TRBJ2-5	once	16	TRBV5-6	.	CASSLKQALGGETQYF	TGTGCCAGCAGCTTGAAGCAGGCCCTGGGAGGAGAGACCCAGTACTTC
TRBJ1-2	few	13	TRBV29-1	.	CSVDSGGSGGYTF	TGCAGCGTTGACTCGGGGGGGAGTGGGGGCTACACCTTC
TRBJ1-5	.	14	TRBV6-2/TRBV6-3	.	CASSPRGGYQPQHF	TGTGCCAGCAGTCCCCGCGGGGGGTATCAGCCCCAGCATTTT
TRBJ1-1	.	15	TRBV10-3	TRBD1	CAIRGDRGARNEAFF	TGTGCCATCAGGGGCGACAGGGGCGCCCGTAATGAAGCTTTCTTT
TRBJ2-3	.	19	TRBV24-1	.	CATSHGLLSGPVGRDTQYF	TGTGCCACCAGCCATGGACTCCTTAGCGGCCCCGTGGGTCGGGATACGCAGTATTTT
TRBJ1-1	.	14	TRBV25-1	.	CASSEFAGRTEAFF	TGTGCCAGCAGTGAATTCGCGGGTCGGACTGAAGCTTTCTTT
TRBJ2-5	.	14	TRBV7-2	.	CASSAALYQETQYF	TGTGCCAGCAGCGCGGCCCTCTACCAAGAGACCCAGTACTTC
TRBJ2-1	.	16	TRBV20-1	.	CSARDGRISSYNEQFF	TGCAGTGCTAGAGATGGGCGCATCAGCTCCTACAATGAGCAGTTCTTC
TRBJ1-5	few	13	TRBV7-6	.	CASSLDRGQPQHF	TGTGCTAGCAGCTTAGACCGGGGTCAGCCCCAGCATTTT
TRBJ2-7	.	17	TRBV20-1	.	CSARDLSGRVNSYEQYF	TGCAGTGCTAGAGATCTATCGGGGCGGGTTAACTCCTACGAGCAGTACTTC
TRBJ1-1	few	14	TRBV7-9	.	CASISFNGAGEAFF	TGTGCCAGCATCTCATTCAATGGAGCGGGTGAAGCTTTCTTT
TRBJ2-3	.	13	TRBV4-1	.	CASSWGHDNTQYF	TGCGCCAGCAGCTGGGGACACGACAATACGCAGTATTTT
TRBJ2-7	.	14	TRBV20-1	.	CSAWAPGHRYEQYF	TGCAGTGCGTGGGCTCCGGGACACCGTTACGAGCAGTACTTC
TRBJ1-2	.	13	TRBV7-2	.	CASSPSTGYGYTF	TGTGCCAGCAGCCCGTCGACAGGTTATGGCTACACCTTC
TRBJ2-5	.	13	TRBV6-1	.	CASSLTSRETQYF	TGTGCCAGCAGCTTGACTAGTAGGGAGACCCAGTACTTC
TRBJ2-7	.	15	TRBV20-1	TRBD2	CSARLSGSLGYEQYF	TGCAGTGCTCGTCTAAGCGGGAGTTTAGGCTACGAGCAGTACTTC
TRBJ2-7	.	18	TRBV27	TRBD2	CASSSPTSGSIHPWEQYF	TGTGCCAGCAGTTCCCCGACTAGCGGGAGTATCCATCCTTGGGAGCAGTACTTC
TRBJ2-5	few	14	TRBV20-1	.	CSATPWPAGETQYF	TGCAGTGCTACCCCATGGCCAGCAGGGGAGACCCAGTACTTC
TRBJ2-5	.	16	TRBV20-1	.	CSARDIQAGKQETQYF	TGCAGTGCTAGAGATATACAGGCGGGCAAACAAGAGACCCAGTACTTC
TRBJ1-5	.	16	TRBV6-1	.	CAGSPLYLSSNQPQHF	TGTGCCGGCAGCCCCCTATACCTATCTAGCAATCAGCCCCAGCATTTT
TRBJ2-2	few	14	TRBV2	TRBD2	CASSRLAYTGELFF	TGTGCCAGCAGTCGACTAGCCTACACCGGGGAGCTGTTTTTT